This TCR beta chain was documented in a study of radiotherapy plus CTLA-4 blockade in lung cancer. For the study at large: Objective responses emerged in about 20% of patients, and around 31% attained disease control.

Patients with chemo-refractory metastatic non-small-cell lung cancer received focal radiation plus CTLA-4 blockade with ipilimumab. The germline gives CDR1 KGHSH, CDR2 LQKENI. V shed 4 bases and J 0 bases; nucleotides not matched to a gene: 23. The CDR3 extends over 21 amino acids. Data came from immunoSEQ multiplex PCR; TCRdb stores just in-frame clones and leaves some out. The sample has roughly 50,000 clones, roughly 88% seen once. The sequence was obtained from a human donor with non-small cell lung cancer whose response to radiotherapy plus ipilimumab could not be evaluated. The specimen comprised peripheral blood, sampled from a patient treated with radiotherapy plus ipilimumab. V is TRBV18 and J is TRBJ1-1; 7 nucleotides align to TRBD1. The CDR3 DNA is TGTGCCAGCTCACGGCAGCCGGGATGGTTAGGACAGGCCCCCCTGAACACTGAAGCTTTCTTT. It codes for CASSRQPGWLGQAPLNTEAFF.